Detailed here is one T cell receptor (beta chain). Antigen specificity is unknown. Unique molecular identifiers featured in each of the TCR beta cDNA libraries. The T cell input of roughly 0.9 to 11 million gave around 450,000 cDNA molecules. TCRdb redid the calling of the PCR reads with MiXCR, one entry per CDR3 protein. The repertoire holds hundreds of thousands of distinct CDR3 sequences, roughly 27% seen once, with around 0.6% in the top ten. These data originate in a study of post-analysis software for immune sequencing data. Study at large: Disease trajectories encompassed relapsing-remitting, secondary progressive and progressive-relapsing multiple sclerosis.

The CDR3 spans 19 residues. Per the germline V gene, CDR1 is MNHEY and CDR2 is SMNVEV (reference sequence). The ends lost 7 bases at V and 4 bases at J; junction bases unmatched: 21. Study results and caveats: Controls showed lower frequencies than patients for five TRBV segments, and TRBV5-6, TRBV5-1 and TRBV20-1 were among these. Relative to controls, patients with multiple sclerosis showed significantly lower normalized Chao1 diversity. Strong co-clustering by F measure was evident for samples that had been prepared in the same batch.

Source material: blood. The sequence derives from a girl between 5 and 17 years old with multiple sclerosis. The chain combines TRBV27 with TRBJ2-3; 9 bases align to TRBD2. CDR3 DNA sequence: TGTGCCAGCACCACACTCGTGGGCGGGAGGGCCGCCGGACCAGATACGCAGTATTTT. Amino acids: CASTTLVGGRAAGPDTQYF.